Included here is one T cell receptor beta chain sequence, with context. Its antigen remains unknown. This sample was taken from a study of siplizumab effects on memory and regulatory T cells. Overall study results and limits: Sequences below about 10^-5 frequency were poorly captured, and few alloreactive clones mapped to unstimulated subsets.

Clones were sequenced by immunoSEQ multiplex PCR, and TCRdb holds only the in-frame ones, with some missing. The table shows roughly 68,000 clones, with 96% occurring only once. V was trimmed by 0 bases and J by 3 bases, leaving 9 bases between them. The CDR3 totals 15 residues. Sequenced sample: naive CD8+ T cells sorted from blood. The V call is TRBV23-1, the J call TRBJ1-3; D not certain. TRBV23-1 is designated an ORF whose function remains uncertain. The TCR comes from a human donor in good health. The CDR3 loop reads CASSQSNRIGNTIYF. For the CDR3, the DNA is TGCGCCAGCAGTCAATCCAACAGAATTGGAAACACCATATATTTT.